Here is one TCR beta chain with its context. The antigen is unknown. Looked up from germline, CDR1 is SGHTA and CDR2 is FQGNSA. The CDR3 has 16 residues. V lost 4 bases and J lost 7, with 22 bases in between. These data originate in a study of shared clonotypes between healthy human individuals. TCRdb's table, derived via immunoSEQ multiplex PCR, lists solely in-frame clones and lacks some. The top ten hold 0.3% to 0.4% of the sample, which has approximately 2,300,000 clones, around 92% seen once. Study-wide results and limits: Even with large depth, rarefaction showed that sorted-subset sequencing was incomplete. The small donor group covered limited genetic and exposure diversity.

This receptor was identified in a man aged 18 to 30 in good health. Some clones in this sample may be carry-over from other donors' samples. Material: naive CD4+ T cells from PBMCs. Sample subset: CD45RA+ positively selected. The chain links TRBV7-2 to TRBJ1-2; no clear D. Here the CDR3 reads CASSSLDPGRLGGYTF. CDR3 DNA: TGTGCCAGCAGCTCGCTGGACCCGGGGAGGCTGGGTGGCTACACCTTC.